Shown below are 10 T cell receptor beta chains from a single sample sequenced in a study of T cells after yellow fever vaccination. MiXCR was run by TCRdb on the 5' RACE reads, yielding one entry per CDR3 protein. The sample includes more than 300,000 distinct CDR3 sequences, about 10% seen only once; the top ten take around 3.2%. The sample consisted of CD4+ T cells sorted from PBMCs, taken 45 days after the yellow fever booster vaccination. The receptors stem from a man between 18 and 29 years old who received the YFV17D yellow fever vaccine.

In this sample, this clonotype turned up a few times. V usage is TRBV6-1 and J usage is TRBJ1-1; the D is unclear. V dropped 2 bases and J dropped 1 base, with 11 bases sitting between them. Germline V gene lookup returns CDR1 MNHNS and CDR2 SASEGT. The CDR3 length is 15 residues. The DNA for the CDR3 is TGTGCCAGCAGTGAACTTGGCGGAACGAACACTGAAGCTTTCTTT. This codes for CASSELGGTNTEAFF.

This clonotype has more than one count but fewer than ten. The chain recombines TRBV2 with TRBJ1-2, with D maybe TRBD1 (5 bases). The ends were cut back, 2 bases at V and 8 bases at J, with 12 bases in the middle. Germline V lookup: CDR1 SNHLY, CDR2 FYNNEI. The CDR3 runs 13 residues. CDR3 nucleotides: TGTGCCAGCAGTGAATCAGGGCCCAGCGGCTACACCTTC. This codes for CASSESGPSGYTF.

This clonotype has a handful of counts. The rearrangement joins TRBV28 to TRBJ2-3; TRBD1 matches at 7 bases. With 8 bases clipped from V and 2 bases from J, the junction kept 10 bases outside the gene matches. The CDR3 consists of 15 residues. Germline CDR1 reads MDHEN; CDR2 reads SYDVKM. CDR3 sequence (DNA): TGTGCCAGCGGGCTACAGGGGAGACTCACAGATACGCAGTATTTT. Its translation: CASGLQGRLTDTQYF.

V usage is TRBV19 and J usage is TRBJ1-3, with D perhaps matching TRBD1 (5 bases). The CDR3 is 14 amino acids. V lost 7 bases and J 2 bases, leaving 12 bases between the germline ends. Germline V gene sequence: CDR1 LNHDA, CDR2 SQIVND (reference sequence). The CDR3, as DNA: TGTGCCAGTATAGGGGCTGAAGCTGGAAACACCATATATTTT. As protein: CASIGAEAGNTIYF.

This clonotype has ten or more counts. The chain joins TRBV3-1 to TRBJ1-5; 8 bases map to TRBD1. Germline trimming cut 5 bases from V and 0 bases from J; bases unmatched to any gene: 3. Germline loops: CDR1 LGHDT, CDR2 YNNKEL (reference sequence). CDR3 length: 15 amino acids. CDR3 sequence reads: CASSTGGYSNQPQHF. DNA for the CDR3: TGTGCCAGCAGCACAGGGGGTTATAGCAATCAGCCCCAGCATTTT.

The chain recombines TRBV11-1 with TRBJ2-6, with 7 bases lining up with TRBD1. Trimming cost V 4 bases and J 0 bases; bases outside gene matches: 9. The CDR3 is made up of 18 amino acids. Germline-derived CDR1 and CDR2 are SGHAT and FQDESV (reference sequence). CDR3 sequence: CASSSRDSFTSGANVLTF. CDR3 coding DNA: TGTGCCAGCAGCTCCCGGGACAGCTTTACCTCTGGGGCCAACGTCCTGACTTTC.

This clonotype has a handful of counts. The rearrangement uses TRBV29-1 and TRBJ1-2, with D unclear. The CDR3 consists of 15 residues. Germline V gives CDR1 SQVTM, CDR2 ANQGSEA. V dropped 6 bases and J dropped 0 bases, with 17 bases sitting between them. The CDR3 spells CSVYQLGPANYGYTF. The DNA of the CDR3 is TGCAGCGTATACCAGCTAGGACCTGCTAACTATGGCTACACCTTC.

This clonotype was detected only a few times. The chain recombines TRBV5-6 with TRBJ2-7; a weak D match, TRBD1 (5 bases). Deletions cut 2 bases from V and 2 bases from J, with 11 bases between. The CDR3 loop spans 14 amino acids. Germline assignment: CDR1 SGHDT and CDR2 YYEEEE. CDR3 sequence reads: CASSLAGQAYEQYF. In nucleotides, the CDR3 is TGTGCCAGCAGCTTAGCAGGGCAGGCCTACGAGCAGTACTTC.

The table lists this clonotype with a few counts. The chain has TRBV7-2 and TRBJ1-5; D may be TRBD1 (5 bases). Per germline, CDR1 SGHTA and CDR2 FQGNSA. This CDR3 is built from 15 residues. The V gene lost 1 base and the J gene lost 2 bases, with 9 bases spanning the gap. CDR3 coding DNA: TGTGCCAGCAGCTTAGACGGGGGTGGCAATCAGCCCCAGCATTTT. It encodes CASSLDGGGNQPQHF. The full variable domain, with the rest looked up from reference TRBV7-2 and TRBJ1-5, is GAGVSQSPSNKVTEKGKDVELRCDPISGHTALYWYRQSLGQGLEFLIYFQGNSAPDKSGLPSDRFSAERTGGSVSTLTIQRTQQEDSAVYLCASSLDGGGNQPQHFGDGTRLSIL.

This clonotype was counted many times. The chain recombines TRBV5-1 with TRBJ2-5; the D gene could be TRBD1 or TRBD2 (6 bases each). Germline V gene sequence: CDR1 SGHRS, CDR2 YFSETQ. V dropped 4 bases and J dropped 2 bases, with 15 bases sitting between them. The CDR3 sequence is 15 residues long. The CDR3 region has the DNA TGCGCCAGCAGCGTCGGACCGGGGGCACAAGAGACCCAGTACTTC. It is translated as CASSVGPGAQETQYF.